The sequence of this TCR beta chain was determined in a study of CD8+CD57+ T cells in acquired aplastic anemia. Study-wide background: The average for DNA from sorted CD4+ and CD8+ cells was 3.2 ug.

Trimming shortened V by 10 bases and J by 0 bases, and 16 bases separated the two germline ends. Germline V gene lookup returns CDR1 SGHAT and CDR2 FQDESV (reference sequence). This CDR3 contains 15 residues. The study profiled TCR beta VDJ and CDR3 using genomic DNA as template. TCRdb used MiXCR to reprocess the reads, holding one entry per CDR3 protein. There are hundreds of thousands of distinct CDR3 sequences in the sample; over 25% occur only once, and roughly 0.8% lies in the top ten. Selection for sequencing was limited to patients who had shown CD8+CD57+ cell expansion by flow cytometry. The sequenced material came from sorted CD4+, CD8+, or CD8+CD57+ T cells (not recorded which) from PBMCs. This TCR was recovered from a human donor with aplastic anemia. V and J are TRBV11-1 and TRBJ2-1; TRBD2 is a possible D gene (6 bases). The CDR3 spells CAKKLAVSSYNEQFF. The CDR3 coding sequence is TGTGCCAAAAAGTTAGCGGTAAGCTCCTACAATGAGCAGTTCTTC.